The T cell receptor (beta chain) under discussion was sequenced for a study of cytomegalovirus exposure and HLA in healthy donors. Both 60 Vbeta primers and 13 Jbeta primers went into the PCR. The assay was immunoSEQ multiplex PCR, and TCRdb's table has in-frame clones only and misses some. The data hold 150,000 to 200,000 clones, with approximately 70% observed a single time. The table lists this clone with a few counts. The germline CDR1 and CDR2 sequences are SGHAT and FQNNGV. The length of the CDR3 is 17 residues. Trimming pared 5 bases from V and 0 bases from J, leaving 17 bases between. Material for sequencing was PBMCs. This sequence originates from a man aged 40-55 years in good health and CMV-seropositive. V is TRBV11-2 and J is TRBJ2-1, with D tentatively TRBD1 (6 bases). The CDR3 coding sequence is TGTGCCAGCAGCCCAAGACTGGACAGAAGCTCCTACAATGAGCAGTTCTTC. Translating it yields CASSPRLDRSSYNEQFF.